The 8 T cell receptor beta chains reported below all come from one sample, sequenced in a study of graft-versus-host responses after intestinal transplantation. Their antigens remain unidentified. Here immunoSEQ multiplex PCR was the method, and the copy in TCRdb shows in-frame clones only, minus some. The table shows about 99,000 clones, with under 95% occurring only once. This material consisted of unstimulated CD8+ T cells sorted from spleen or lymph node cells, taken before intestinal transplant. These receptors were obtained from a human donor who received an intestinal transplant.

The chain links TRBV7-9 to TRBJ2-7; no definite D call. Germline V gene data show CDR1 as SEHNR and CDR2 as FQNEAQ (reference sequence). V was trimmed by 5 bases and J by 3 bases, leaving 11 bases between them. The CDR3 sequence is 13 residues long. CDR3 DNA sequence: TGTGCCAGCAGCCATGAAGGGTTCTACGAGCAGTACTTC. Translating it yields CASSHEGFYEQYF.

The V and J genes are TRBV6-1 and TRBJ2-7, with TRBD2 matching over 8 bases. This CDR3 region has 15 residues. Germline assignment: CDR1 MNHNS and CDR2 SASEGT. Trimming cost V 3 bases and J 2 bases; bases outside gene matches: 6. CDR3 sequence (DNA): TGTGCCAGCAGTGAGCCAGCGGGGGACCCCTACGAGCAGTACTTC. Translation gives CASSEPAGDPYEQYF.

Note on this clone: Compared with germline, one end of the junction differs, possibly owing to a read error. The same CDR3 is also encoded by other DNA sequences in this sample. The chain joins TRBV6-5 to TRBJ1-2, with TRBD1 as a possible D gene (6 bases). Germline V gene lookup returns CDR1 MNHEY and CDR2 SVGAGI. The CDR3 is 11 residues long. The DNA of the CDR3 is TGTGCCATCCGGACAGTTTATGGCTACACTTTC. Amino acids: CAIRTVYGYTF.

The chain carries TRBV14 and TRBJ2-7; 11 bases agree with TRBD2. The CDR3 consists of 16 residues. CDR1 and CDR2 (germline): SGHDN, FVKESK. The V and J ends lost 4 bases and 6 bases, in that order; junction bases with no gene match: 11. The CDR3 loop reads CASSPYGGSGGAEQYF. Written as DNA, the CDR3 is TGTGCCAGCAGCCCTTACGGGGGTAGCGGGGGGGCCGAGCAGTACTTC.

A remark on this clone: The same CDR3 is also encoded by other DNA sequences in this sample. This CDR3 is CASSLEGTGELFF. CDR3 DNA: TGCGCCAGCAGCCTGGAGGGCACCGGGGAGCTGTTTTTT. The rearrangement links TRBV5-1 to TRBJ2-2; perhaps TRBD2 as D (6 bases). V shed 4 bases and J shed 4 bases, with 8 bases lying between them. Per the germline V gene, CDR1 is SGHRS and CDR2 is YFSETQ. The CDR3 sequence is 13 residues long.

The chain couples TRBV6-6 to TRBJ1-1, with D hard to call. The CDR3 contains 11 residues. V lost 7 bases, J lost 1 base, and 4 bases lay in between. Germline assignment: CDR1 MNHNY and CDR2 SVGAGI (reference sequence). In nucleotides, the CDR3 is TGTGCCAGCAATGGGAACACTGAAGCTTTCTTT. It is translated as CASNGNTEAFF.

The V and J genes are TRBV4-1 and TRBJ2-3; no clear D. V was clipped by 0 bases and J by 0 bases, with 16 bases between them. The length of the CDR3 is 18 residues. Germline V gene data show CDR1 as MGHRA and CDR2 as YSYEKL. CDR3 region: CASSQDIVVAGSTDTQYF. The DNA of the CDR3 is TGCGCCAGCAGCCAAGATATAGTGGTGGCAGGTAGCACAGATACGCAGTATTTT.

The genes are TRBV9 and TRBJ1-5, with D unresolved. V was shortened by 4 bases and J by 9 bases, with 14 bases between the two germline ends. CDR3 length equals 13 residues. Germline-derived CDR1 and CDR2 are SGDLS and YYNGEE. As DNA, the CDR3 is TGTGCCAGCAGCCCGTCTTCTGGTCGGCCCCAGCATTTT. Protein sequence: CASSPSSGRPQHF.